The 7 T cell receptor beta chains in this list originate from one sample, sequenced in a study of blood T cells in healthy people across ages. Through a sample-barcoded 5' primer and a J-beta primer mix, a second PCR was run for roughly 6 to 11 cycles. TCRdb reprocessed the 5' RACE reads with MiXCR, giving one entry per CDR3 protein. The repertoire holds approximately 1,000,000 distinct CDR3 sequences, with around 43% as singletons. The sequenced material came from blood. The source is a woman aged 55-75 years in good health.

This clonotype occurred once. The chain carries TRBV6-1 and TRBJ2-2; the match to TRBD2 covers 7 bases. The V segment lost 5 bases and the J segment 6 bases; nucleotides outside the gene matches: 9. Germline-derived CDR1 and CDR2 are MNHNS and SASEGT. CDR3 length: 15 residues. The CDR3 loop reads CASSSGGRGSGELFF. CDR3 DNA sequence: TGTGCCAGCAGTTCGGGGGGACGGGGATCCGGGGAGCTGTTTTTT.

The chain recombines TRBV20-1 with TRBJ2-5, with 7 bases matching TRBD1. The J segment lost 5 bases and the V segment lost 3 bases, leaving 9 bases of the junction unmatched. The CDR3 consists of 14 residues. Germline V CDR1 and CDR2: DFQATT, SNEGSKA (reference sequence). CDR3 in amino acids: CSARVTGVRETQYF. For the CDR3, the DNA is TGCAGTGCTAGGGTCACAGGGGTTAGGGAGACCCAGTACTTC.

About this clonotype: A much more abundant neighbour one base away suggests this may be a read error. The chain combines TRBV20-1 with TRBJ2-4; TRBD1 might be the D (5 bases). The J call may not be correct, given that the DNA end is closer to TRBJ2-7. This CDR3 spans 14 amino acids. Germline CDR1 DFQATT, CDR2 SNEGSKA (reference sequence). The CDR3 protein is CSAAGIWDGDEQYF. Here the CDR3 DNA reads TGCAGTGCTGCAGGGATATGGGATGGTGACGAGCAGTACTTC.

The V gene is TRBV6-4, the J gene TRBJ2-7; TRBD1 matches at 9 bases. V shed 6 bases, J shed 2 bases, and the junction held 17 bases outside the gene matches. The germline gives CDR1 MRHNA, CDR2 SNTAGT. This CDR3 contains 18 residues. The CDR3 region has the DNA TGTGCCAGCAGAGCCCCTCGGGGACAGGGAACCAGTACCTACGAGCAGTACTTC. This gives the protein CASRAPRGQGTSTYEQYF.

The gene calls are TRBV5-1 and TRBJ2-5, with a possible D match to TRBD2 (6 bases). The DNA end is a closer match to TRBJ2-7, so the J assignment may be wrong. Germline values: CDR1 SGHRS, CDR2 YFSETQ. The CDR3 has 15 amino acids. Here the CDR3 DNA reads TGCGCCAGCAGCCCTAGGATTGGCGGGACCTCCGAGCAGTACTTC. This gives the protein CASSPRIGGTSEQYF.

For this clonotype: A much larger clone lies one base from this, so it may be a read error. The chain uses TRBV2 and TRBJ2-7; D not certain. The CDR3 runs to 15 residues. Germline V gene data show CDR1 as SNHLY and CDR2 as FYNNEI. Trimming shortened V by 2 bases and J by 7 bases, and 18 bases separated the two germline ends. The CDR3 sequence: CASSEIGLGLSEQYF. For the CDR3, the DNA is TGTGCCAGCAGTGAAATAGGGCTGGGGTTGAGTGAGCAGTACTTC.

The gene calls are TRBV29-1 and TRBJ2-3; TRBD2 matches 8 bases. V was clipped by 4 bases and J by 4 bases; unmatched bases: 4. This CDR3 contains 13 residues. Germline lookup yields CDR1 SQVTM and CDR2 ANQGSEA. CDR3 in DNA: TGCAGCGTTGGACGAGCGGGAGCAGATACGCAGTATTTT. This codes for CSVGRAGADTQYF.